The rows below give T cell receptor beta chains drawn from one sample of a study of CD8 T cells in Susac syndrome. TCRdb redid the calling of the immunoSEQ multiplex PCR reads with MiXCR, one entry per CDR3 protein. The data contain over 150,000 distinct CDR3 sequences, approximately 94% of them singletons. Sample: CD4+ T cells from PBMCs. The receptors here all came from a human donor with multiple sclerosis. CDR3s include the opening cysteine and the closing phenylalanine or tryptophan. A D gene is named only where the DNA matches it firmly. Size values are once, few and many counts, or a class for expanded clones, and some rows have none.

TRBV20-1,TRBD1,TRBJ2-7,.,13,CSAYRDSLYEQYF,TGCAGTGCCTACCGGGACAGCCTCTACGAGCAGTACTTC
TRBV4-3,TRBD2,TRBJ2-3,.,18,CASSSRTSGGGSTDTQYF,TGCGCCAGCAGCTCCCGGACTAGCGGGGGGGGGAGCACAGATACGCAGTATTTT
TRBV30,.,TRBJ1-1,.,13,CAWSTGMNTEAFF,TGTGCCTGGAGTACAGGCATGAACACTGAAGCTTTCTTT
TRBV28,.,TRBJ1-4,once,14,CASFRGGSPEKLFF,TGTGCCAGCTTTAGGGGCGGGTCCCCTGAAAAACTGTTTTTT
TRBV11-2,TRBD2,TRBJ2-7,.,16,CASSSVSGRSSYEQYF,TGTGCCAGCAGCTCCGTTAGCGGGAGAAGCTCCTACGAGCAGTACTTC
TRBV3-1,.,TRBJ2-7,.,12,CASSQGVGEQYF,TGTGCCAGCAGCCAAGGGGTCGGGGAGCAGTACTTC
TRBV28,TRBD2,TRBJ2-7,.,16,CASSLLVAGGLYEQYF,TGTGCCAGCAGTCTCCTTGTAGCGGGAGGGCTCTACGAGCAGTACTTC
TRBV7-9,.,TRBJ2-1,.,13,CASSLVTANEQFF,TGTGCCAGCAGCTTAGTAACAGCGAATGAGCAGTTCTTC
TRBV7-2,.,TRBJ2-3,.,12,CASSSRFSSQYF,TGTGCCAGCAGCTCCAGATTTTCCTCGCAGTATTTT
TRBV7-9,.,TRBJ2-3,.,15,CASSLGRDTTDTQYF,TGTGCCAGCAGCTTAGGCAGGGACACCACAGATACGCAGTATTTT
TRBV2,TRBD2,TRBJ2-6,.,15,CASSLTSAGANVLTF,TGTGCCAGCAGTTTGACTAGCGCTGGGGCCAACGTCCTGACTTTC
TRBV7-9,.,TRBJ1-6,.,16,CASSYARQPYNSPLHF,TGTGCCAGCAGCTACGCTCGACAGCCATATAATTCACCCCTCCACTTT
TRBV30,.,TRBJ2-4,.,13,CAWSVGAKNIQYF,TGTGCCTGGAGCGTAGGGGCCAAAAACATTCAGTACTTC
TRBV30,.,TRBJ2-1,.,19,CAWSVRGRGPTLYYNEQFF,TGTGCCTGGAGTGTGAGAGGGCGGGGGCCCACCCTGTATTACAATGAGCAGTTCTTC
TRBV5-1,.,TRBJ1-6,.,15,CASSLATGNNSPLHF,TGCGCCAGCAGCTTGGCCACGGGTAATAATTCACCCCTCCACTTT
TRBV20-1,TRBD1,TRBJ1-1,.,17,CSADLPGTGAPGTEAFF,TGCAGTGCTGATCTACCCGGGACAGGGGCCCCCGGGACTGAAGCTTTCTTT
TRBV4-1,.,TRBJ1-5,few,13,CASSPQLYQPQHF,TGCGCCAGCAGCCCACAGTTATATCAGCCCCAGCATTTT
TRBV3-1,.,TRBJ1-3,.,12,CASSQGENTIYF,TGTGCCAGCAGCCAAGGAGAGAACACCATATATTTT
TRBV25-1,.,TRBJ2-1,.,12,CATLGGPNEQFF,TGTGCCACCCTCGGGGGGCCGAATGAGCAGTTCTTC
TRBV18,TRBD2,TRBJ2-1,.,18,CASSLLGGAGVGHNEQFF,TGTGCCAGCTCACTTCTTGGGGGTGCGGGAGTAGGCCACAATGAGCAGTTCTTC
TRBV5-1,TRBD2,TRBJ2-2,.,14,CASSLASGGTELFF,TGCGCCAGCAGCTTGGCTAGCGGGGGCACTGAGCTGTTTTTT
TRBV28,.,TRBJ2-6,.,15,CASSLFQTGANVLTF,TGTGCCAGCAGTTTATTTCAGACTGGGGCCAACGTCCTGACTTTC
TRBV12-3/TRBV12-4,.,TRBJ2-5,.,13,CASSLGRIETQYF,TGTGCCAGCAGTTTAGGGAGGATCGAGACCCAGTACTTC
TRBV7-9,.,TRBJ2-1,.,16,CASSATGLPPYNEQFF,TGTGCCAGCAGCGCTACAGGGCTACCGCCTTACAATGAGCAGTTCTTC
TRBV9,.,TRBJ2-3,.,14,CASSVGPEKDTQYF,TGTGCCAGCAGCGTAGGGCCCGAGAAAGATACGCAGTATTTT
TRBV4-1,.,TRBJ1-1,.,17,CASSQDREGRMNTEAFF,TGCGCCAGCAGCCAAGATCGCGAGGGCAGGATGAACACTGAAGCTTTCTTT
TRBV9,.,TRBJ2-7,.,16,CASSSQRGEPSYEQYF,TGTGCCAGCAGCTCACAGAGGGGGGAACCTTCCTACGAGCAGTACTTC
TRBV4-1,TRBD2,TRBJ2-7,.,14,CASSQGEGSYEQYF,TGCGCCAGCAGCCAAGGGGAGGGCTCCTACGAGCAGTACTTC
TRBV5-8,TRBD1,TRBJ1-1,.,13,CASSLQGGPEAFF,TGTGCCAGCTCATTGCAGGGGGGCCCTGAAGCTTTCTTT
TRBV20-1,.,TRBJ2-3,.,15,CSARETRGTDGTQYF,TGCAGTGCTAGAGAGACTAGAGGCACAGACGGTACGCAGTATTTT
TRBV5-1,TRBD1,TRBJ2-2,.,15,CASSPQGAFTGELFF,TGCGCCAGCAGCCCACAGGGGGCCTTCACCGGGGAGCTGTTTTTT
TRBV7-9,.,TRBJ2-5,.,13,CASSLVPGETQYF,TGTGCCAGCAGCTTAGTTCCGGGGGAGACCCAGTACTTC
TRBV2,.,TRBJ2-5,.,13,CASRLDGLETQYF,TGTGCCAGCAGACTCGACGGTCTGGAGACCCAGTACTTC
TRBV20-1,.,TRBJ1-5,.,16,CSAAEGPAYSNQPQHF,TGCAGTGCTGCTGAGGGTCCAGCGTATAGCAATCAGCCCCAGCATTTT
TRBV11-2,TRBD2,TRBJ2-4,.,18,CASSPRLAGDLAKNIQYF,TGTGCCAGCAGCCCACGACTAGCGGGGGATCTAGCCAAAAACATTCAGTACTTC
TRBV5-4,TRBD1,TRBJ1-3,.,15,CASSPGTGLGNTIYF,TGTGCCAGCAGCCCCGGGACAGGGTTAGGAAACACCATATATTTT
TRBV7-9,.,TRBJ2-7,.,13,CASSTRGSYEQYF,TGTGCCAGCAGCACAAGAGGGTCCTACGAGCAGTACTTC
TRBV28,.,TRBJ2-7,once,14,CASSLTPAAYEQYF,TGTGCCAGCAGTTTAACACCCGCGGCCTACGAGCAGTACTTC
TRBV5-1,TRBD1,TRBJ1-2,.,14,CASSSSGQGGGYTF,TGCGCCAGCAGCTCGTCTGGACAGGGTGGTGGCTACACCTTC
TRBV20-1,.,TRBJ2-7,.,14,CSARDSTVSYEQYF,TGCAGTGCTAGAGATAGTACCGTTTCCTACGAGCAGTACTTC
TRBV4-3,TRBD2,TRBJ2-1,once,18,CASSQGWAGEAGYNEQFF,TGCGCCAGCAGCCAGGGGTGGGCGGGAGAAGCGGGTTACAATGAGCAGTTCTTC
TRBV6-2/TRBV6-3,TRBD2,TRBJ2-1,.,18,CASSYSVIAGRWKNEQFF,TGTGCCAGCAGTTACTCCGTAATAGCGGGACGGTGGAAGAATGAGCAGTTCTTC
TRBV18,.,TRBJ2-3,.,15,CASSPTGGGTDTQYF,TGTGCCAGCTCACCTACGGGGGGCGGCACAGATACGCAGTATTTT
TRBV7-8,.,TRBJ2-7,.,15,CASSSALHRVGEQYF,TGTGCCAGCAGCTCAGCACTCCACAGGGTTGGCGAGCAGTACTTC
TRBV3-1,TRBD2,TRBJ2-1,.,18,CASSQVLLAGVTYNEQFF,TGTGCCAGCAGCCAAGTGTTACTAGCGGGAGTAACCTACAATGAGCAGTTCTTC
TRBV5-4,.,TRBJ2-3,.,9,CASSLEQYF,TGTGCCAGCAGCTTAGAGCAGTATTTT
TRBV7-3,.,TRBJ2-1,.,15,CASSLGGGTYNEQFF,TGTGCCAGCAGCTTAGGGGGGGGCACATACAATGAGCAGTTCTTC
TRBV29-1,TRBD1,TRBJ1-2,once,15,CSVEGLGGSNYGYTF,TGCAGCGTTGAGGGCTTAGGGGGCTCCAACTATGGCTACACCTTC